These 17 T cell receptor beta chains originate from one sample sequenced in a study of cytomegalovirus exposure and HLA in healthy donors. PCR involved 60 Vbeta and 13 Jbeta primers. The protocol was immunoSEQ multiplex PCR, while the TCRdb copy is restricted to in-frame clones and leaves out a portion. The sample lists approximately 100,000 clones, less than 85% occurring once. Material: PBMCs. Receptors were obtained from a man aged 60 to 69 in good health and CMV-seronegative.

V is TRBV7-3 and J is TRBJ1-6, with TRBD1 matching 7 bases. V lost 1 base to trimming and J lost 7 bases; unmatched junction nucleotides: 1. Germline CDR1 reads SGHTA; CDR2 reads FQGTGA. CDR3 size: 14 residues. The CDR3 protein is CASSLKDRNSPLHF. The CDR3 coding sequence is TGTGCCAGCAGCTTAAAGGACAGGAATTCACCCCTCCACTTT. Drawing the rest from reference TRBV7-3 and TRBJ1-6, the complete variable domain is GAGVSQTPSNKVTEKGKYVELRCDPISGHTALYWYRQSLGQGPEFLIYFQGTGAADDSGLPNDRFFAVRPEGSVSTLKIQRTERGDSAVYLCASSLKDRNSPLHFGNGTRLTVT.

The chain couples TRBV6-5 to TRBJ2-2; possible D gene TRBD1, 6 bases. This CDR3 spans 16 amino acids. V lost 1 base, J lost 4 bases, and 13 bases lay in between. Germline V CDR1 and CDR2: MNHEY, SVGAGI. CDR3 in DNA: TGTGCCAGCAGTTACTTCGCACAGGGTGGCACCGGGGAGCTGTTTTTT. This sequence encodes CASSYFAQGGTGELFF.

The chain uses TRBV7-9 and TRBJ2-7; maybe TRBD1 (7 bases). V shed 5 bases and J shed 4 bases, with 12 bases lying between them. Germline V gene data show CDR1 as SEHNR and CDR2 as FQNEAQ (reference sequence). This CDR3 comprises 13 residues. CDR3 residues: CASSQPGGYEQYF. The CDR3 nucleotides read TGTGCCAGCAGCCAACCAGGGGGGTACGAGCAGTACTTC.

A note on this clone: No conserved phenylalanine or tryptophan is present at the end of the CDR3, so a read error is the likely explanation. The chain uses TRBV5-1 and TRBJ2-2, with D unresolved. Germline lookup yields CDR1 SGHRS and CDR2 YFSETQ. Trimming took off 3 bases at V and 0 bases at J, with 12 bases between the two ends. This CDR3 comprises 16 residues. CDR3 sequence: CASSSFLSPNTGELFS. CDR3 sequence (DNA): TGCGCCAGCAGCTCGTTTTTGAGTCCGAACACCGGGGAGCTGTTTTCT.

This clone has just a few counts. The chain carries TRBV7-9 and TRBJ2-5; 12 bases agree with TRBD2. Germline CDR1 and CDR2: SEHNR and FQNEAQ (reference sequence). With 0 bases clipped from V and 4 bases from J, the junction kept 9 bases outside the gene matches. This CDR3 comprises 18 residues. The CDR3 bases are TGTGCCAGCAGCTTAGCGGGCCTAGCGGGGGGGCCGCGAGAGACCCAGTACTTC. Translated, it gives CASSLAGLAGGPRETQYF.

This clone came up once. The genes are TRBV19 and TRBJ1-5; 9 bases match TRBD1. Losses at the gene ends were 3 bases for V and 2 bases for J; bases not matched to a gene: 5. The CDR3 sequence is 16 residues long. Germline V lookup: CDR1 LNHDA, CDR2 SQIVND (reference sequence). The CDR3 nucleotides read TGTGCCAGTAGTATCCCCCGACAGGGGGGCAATCAGCCCCAGCATTTT. Its translation is CASSIPRQGGNQPQHF.

V usage is TRBV7-2 and J usage is TRBJ1-2, with D perhaps TRBD1 (6 bases). Trimming took 1 base from V and 2 from J, leaving 14 bases between them. CDR1 SGHTA and CDR2 FQGNSA come from the germline V gene. The CDR3 spans 16 residues. CDR3 in DNA: TGTGCCAGCAGCTTAGTTACCGGGACACTGAACTATGGCTACACCTTC. It is translated as CASSLVTGTLNYGYTF.

J is TRBJ2-1 and V is TRBV4-1, with D possibly being TRBD2 (5 bases). Trimming removed 0 bases from V and 0 bases from J, with 12 bases in between. CDR3 length equals 17 residues. CDR1 is MGHRA and CDR2 is YSYEKL in the germline V gene. The CDR3 sequence: CASSQEGGRSSYNEQFF. In DNA form, the CDR3 reads TGCGCCAGCAGCCAAGAAGGAGGCCGCAGCTCCTACAATGAGCAGTTCTTC.

The chain carries TRBV19 and TRBJ1-4, with 11 positions matching TRBD1. This CDR3 comprises 16 residues. Germline CDR1 reads LNHDA; CDR2 reads SQIVND (reference sequence). The V and J ends lost 4 bases and 1 base, in that order; junction bases with no gene match: 2. CDR3 bases: TGTGCCAGTAGTAGGACAGGGGGCGGAACTAATGAAAAACTGTTTTTT. Its protein is CASSRTGGGTNEKLFF. Combining the CDR3 with reference TRBV19 and TRBJ1-4 gives the whole variable domain DGGITQSPKYLFRKEGQNVTLSCEQNLNHDAMYWYRQDPGQGLRLIYYSQIVNDFQKGDIAEGYSVSREKKESFPLTVTSAQKNPTAFYLCASSRTGGGTNEKLFFGSGTQLSVL.

V gene TRBV7-8 combines with J gene TRBJ1-6, with 7 bases identical to TRBD1. The CDR3 spans 18 residues. Germline V CDR1 and CDR2: SGHVS, FQNEAQ. J lost 7 bases, V lost 7 bases, and 19 bases had no gene match. This chain's CDR3 is CASTSFLGTRGENSPLHF. The CDR3, as DNA: TGTGCCAGCACCTCATTTCTGGGAACCAGGGGGGAGAATTCACCCCTCCACTTT.

The chain couples TRBV7-6 to TRBJ1-2; TRBD1 might be the D (6 bases). Deletions cut 6 bases from V and 8 bases from J, with 16 bases between. In germline, CDR1 is SGHVS, CDR2 FNYEAQ. CDR3 length: 13 residues. The CDR3 DNA reads TGTGCCAGCAGTCCTCAGGGGTTGAAAGGCTACACCTTC. Translation: CASSPQGLKGYTF. Combining the CDR3 with reference TRBV7-6 and TRBJ1-2 gives the whole variable domain GAGVSQSPRYKVTKRGQDVALRCDPISGHVSLYWYRQALGQGPEFLTYFNYEAQQDKSGLPNDRFSAERPEGSISTLTIQRTEQRDSAMYRCASSPQGLKGYTFGSGTRLTVV.

This rearrangement joins TRBV10-3 to TRBJ1-2; tentatively, D is TRBD1 (6 bases). This CDR3 region has 12 residues. Trimming pared 9 bases from V and 3 bases from J, leaving 11 bases between. CDR1 is ENHRY and CDR2 is SYGVKD in the germline V gene. CDR3 sequence: CAIQGRDYGYTF. As DNA, the CDR3 is TGTGCCATACAGGGTCGGGACTATGGCTACACCTTC.

Concerning this clone: A junction end diverges from the germline sequence, so it may reflect a read error. The chain employs TRBV9 and TRBJ2-6; 9 bases agree with TRBD1. CDR1 SGDLS and CDR2 YYNGEE come from the germline V gene. The length of the CDR3 is 18 residues. CDR3 residues: CASSPRTGGGSGANILTF. As DNA, the CDR3 is TGTGCCAGCAGCCCACGTACAGGGGGCGGGTCTGGGGCCAACATCCTGACTTTC.

The chain combines TRBV19 with TRBJ1-6; D is perhaps TRBD1 (6 bases). The germline V and J ends were trimmed by 8 bases and 0 bases, with 11 bases remaining between them. Germline V lookup: CDR1 LNHDA, CDR2 SQIVND (reference sequence). The CDR3 has 15 amino acids. CDR3 DNA sequence: TGTGCCAGTGCCACAGGGAGCTCCTATAATTCACCCCTCCACTTT. This gives the protein CASATGSSYNSPLHF.

J is TRBJ1-3 and V is TRBV9; possible D gene TRBD1, 6 bases. There are 15 residues in the CDR3. Trimming stripped 0 bases from V and 0 bases from J, with 7 bases between. The germline CDR1 and CDR2 sequences are SGDLS and YYNGEE. CDR3 sequence reads: CASSVEGHSGNTIYF. The CDR3 nucleotides read TGTGCCAGCAGCGTAGAGGGACACTCTGGAAACACCATATATTTT. Combining the CDR3 with reference TRBV9 and TRBJ1-3 gives the whole variable domain DSGVTQTPKHLITATGQRVTLRCSPRSGDLSVYWYQQSLDQGLQFLIQYYNGEERAKGNILERFSAQQFPDLHSELNLSSLELGDSALYFCASSVEGHSGNTIYFGEGSWLTVV.

The V call is TRBV18, the J call TRBJ1-5; tentatively, D is TRBD1 (5 bases). The germline V gene has CDR1 KGHSH and CDR2 LQKENI. The CDR3 spans 15 residues. V was cut by 6 bases and J by 3 bases, with 15 bases left in between. CDR3 sequence: CASSPVGGTNQPQHF. The CDR3 bases are TGTGCCAGCTCTCCTGTGGGGGGAACCAATCAGCCCCAGCATTTT.

The genes are TRBV18 and TRBJ2-4, with a possible D match to TRBD1 (6 bases). Germline V CDR1 and CDR2: KGHSH, LQKENI. V was cut by 1 base and J by 0 bases, with 16 bases left in between. The CDR3 is made up of 18 amino acids. The CDR3 nucleotides are TGTGCCAGCTCACCACTTAGAGGGACACCGCTAGCCAAAAACATTCAGTACTTC. Its protein is CASSPLRGTPLAKNIQYF.